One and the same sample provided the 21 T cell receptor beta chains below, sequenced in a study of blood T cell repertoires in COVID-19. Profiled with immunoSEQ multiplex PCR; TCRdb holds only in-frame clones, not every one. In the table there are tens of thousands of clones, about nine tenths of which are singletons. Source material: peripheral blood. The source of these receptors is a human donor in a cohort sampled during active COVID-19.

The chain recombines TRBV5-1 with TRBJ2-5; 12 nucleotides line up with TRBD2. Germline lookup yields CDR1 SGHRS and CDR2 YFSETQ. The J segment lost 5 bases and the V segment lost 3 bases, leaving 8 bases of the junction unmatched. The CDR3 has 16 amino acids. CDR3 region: CASSSRTSGRTETQYF. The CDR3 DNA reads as TGCGCCAGCAGCTCTAGAACTAGCGGGAGGACGGAGACCCAGTACTTC. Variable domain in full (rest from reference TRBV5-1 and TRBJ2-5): KAGVTQTPRYLIKTRGQQVTLSCSPISGHRSVSWYQQTPGQGLQFLFEYFSETQRNKGNFPGRFSGRQFSNSRSEMNVSTLELGDSALYLCASSSRTSGRTETQYFGPGTRLLVL.

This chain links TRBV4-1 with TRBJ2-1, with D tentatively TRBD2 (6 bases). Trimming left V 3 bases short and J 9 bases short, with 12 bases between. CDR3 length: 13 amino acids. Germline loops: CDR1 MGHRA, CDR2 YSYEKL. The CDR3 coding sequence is TGCGCCAGCAGCCAGGGGCTAGCGTTTGAGCAGTTCTTC. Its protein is CASSQGLAFEQFF.

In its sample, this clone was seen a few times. CDR3: CASSLVQGYSNQPQHF. The CDR3 coding sequence is TGTGCCAGCAGCTTGGTACAGGGTTATAGCAATCAGCCCCAGCATTTT. This rearrangement joins TRBV5-5 to TRBJ1-5; a possible D gene is TRBD1 (6 bases). In germline, CDR1 is SGHKS, CDR2 YYEKEE (reference sequence). The V and J ends lost 0 bases and 0 bases respectively, with 10 bases between them. CDR3 length equals 16 residues. Complete variable domain (other parts from reference TRBV5-5 and TRBJ1-5): DAGVTQSPTHLIKTRGQQVTLRCSPISGHKSVSWYQQVLGQGPQFIFQYYEKEERGRGNFPDRFSARQFPNYSSELNVNALLLGDSALYLCASSLVQGYSNQPQHFGDGTRLSIL.

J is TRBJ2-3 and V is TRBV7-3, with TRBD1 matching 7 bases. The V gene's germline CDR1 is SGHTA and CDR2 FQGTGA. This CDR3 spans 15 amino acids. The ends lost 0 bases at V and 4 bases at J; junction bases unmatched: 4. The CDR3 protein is CASSLTQGSPDTQYF. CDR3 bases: TGTGCCAGCAGCTTAACACAGGGGAGCCCAGATACGCAGTATTTT.

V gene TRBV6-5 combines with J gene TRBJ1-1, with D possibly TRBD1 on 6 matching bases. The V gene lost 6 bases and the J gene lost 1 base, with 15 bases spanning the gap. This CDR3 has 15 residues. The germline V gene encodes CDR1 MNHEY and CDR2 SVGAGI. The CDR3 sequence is CASRPDGTPNTEAFF. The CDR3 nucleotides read TGTGCCAGCAGACCCGACGGGACACCGAACACTGAAGCTTTCTTT.

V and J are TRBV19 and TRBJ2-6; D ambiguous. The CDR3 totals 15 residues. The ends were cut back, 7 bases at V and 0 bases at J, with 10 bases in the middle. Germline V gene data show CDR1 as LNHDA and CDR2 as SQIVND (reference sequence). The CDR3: CASTEARSGANVLTF. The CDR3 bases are TGTGCCAGTACAGAGGCTCGCTCTGGGGCCAACGTCCTGACTTTC.

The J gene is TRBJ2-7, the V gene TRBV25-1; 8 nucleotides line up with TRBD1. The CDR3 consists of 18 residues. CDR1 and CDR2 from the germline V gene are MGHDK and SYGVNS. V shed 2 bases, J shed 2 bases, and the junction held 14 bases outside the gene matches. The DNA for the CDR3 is TGTGCCAGCAGTGAACGGGGGCCCCGGACAGGGTTCCCCTACGAGCAGTACTTC. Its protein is CASSERGPRTGFPYEQYF.

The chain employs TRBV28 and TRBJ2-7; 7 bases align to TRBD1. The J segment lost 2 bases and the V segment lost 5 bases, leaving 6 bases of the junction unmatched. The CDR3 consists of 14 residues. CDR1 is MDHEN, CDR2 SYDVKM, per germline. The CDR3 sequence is CASSAPTGTYEQYF. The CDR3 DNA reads TGTGCCAGCAGTGCGCCGACAGGGACCTACGAGCAGTACTTC.

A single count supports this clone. CDR3 coding DNA: TGTGCCAGCACTAGTAGCAATCAGCCCCAGCATTTT. This encodes CASTSSNQPQHF. The J gene is TRBJ1-5, the V gene TRBV28; D not resolved. V was clipped by 7 bases and J by 0 bases, with 4 bases between them. CDR1 is MDHEN and CDR2 is SYDVKM in the germline V gene. The CDR3 length is 12 residues.

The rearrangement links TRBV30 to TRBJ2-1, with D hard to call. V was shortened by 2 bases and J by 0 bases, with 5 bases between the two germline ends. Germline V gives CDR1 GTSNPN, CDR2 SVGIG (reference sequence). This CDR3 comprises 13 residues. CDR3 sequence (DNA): TGTGCCTGGAGTAGGAGCTCCTACAATGAGCAGTTCTTC. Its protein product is CAWSRSSYNEQFF.

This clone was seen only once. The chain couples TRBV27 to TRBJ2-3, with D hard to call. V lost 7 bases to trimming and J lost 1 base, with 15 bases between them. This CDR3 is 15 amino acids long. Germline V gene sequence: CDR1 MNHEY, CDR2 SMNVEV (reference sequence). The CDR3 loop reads CASTPSRLRTDTQYF. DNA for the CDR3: TGTGCCAGCACCCCCTCTCGGTTACGCACAGATACGCAGTATTTT.

Written as DNA, the CDR3 is TGTGCCAGCTGGGACAAATATAGCAATCAGCCCCAGCATTTT. As protein: CASWDKYSNQPQHF. V gene TRBV6-5 combines with J gene TRBJ1-5; weak D call: TRBD1 (6 bases). Trimming took 8 bases from V and 0 from J, leaving 11 bases between them. The CDR3 sequence is 14 residues long. Germline V lookup: CDR1 MNHEY, CDR2 SVGAGI.

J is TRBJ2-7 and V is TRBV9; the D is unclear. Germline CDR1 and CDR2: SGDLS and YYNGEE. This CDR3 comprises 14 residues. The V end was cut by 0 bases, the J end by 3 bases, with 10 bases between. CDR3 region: CASSVAPESYEQYF. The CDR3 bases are TGTGCCAGCAGCGTAGCTCCGGAGAGCTACGAGCAGTACTTC. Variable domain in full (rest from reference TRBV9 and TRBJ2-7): DSGVTQTPKHLITATGQRVTLRCSPRSGDLSVYWYQQSLDQGLQFLIQYYNGEERAKGNILERFSAQQFPDLHSELNLSSLELGDSALYFCASSVAPESYEQYFGPGTRLTVT.

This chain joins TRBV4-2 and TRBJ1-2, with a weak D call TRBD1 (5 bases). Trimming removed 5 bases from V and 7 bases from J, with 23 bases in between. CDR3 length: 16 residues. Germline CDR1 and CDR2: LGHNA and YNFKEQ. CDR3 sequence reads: CASSTQGLTQERGYTF. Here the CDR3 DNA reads TGTGCCAGCAGCACCCAGGGACTTACTCAAGAGCGTGGCTACACCTTC.

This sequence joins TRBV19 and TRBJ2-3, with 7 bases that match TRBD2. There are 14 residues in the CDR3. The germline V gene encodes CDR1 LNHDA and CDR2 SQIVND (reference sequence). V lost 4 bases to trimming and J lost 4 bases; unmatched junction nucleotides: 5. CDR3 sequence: CASSTSGEADTQYF. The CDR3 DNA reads TGTGCCAGTAGTACTAGCGGAGAGGCAGATACGCAGTATTTT.

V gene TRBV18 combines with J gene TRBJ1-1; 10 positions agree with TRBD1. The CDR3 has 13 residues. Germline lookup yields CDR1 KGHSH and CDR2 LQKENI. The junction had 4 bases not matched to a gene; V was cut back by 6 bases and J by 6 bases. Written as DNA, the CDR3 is TGTGCCAGCTCCGGGGGGACAGGGGCTGAAGCTTTCTTT. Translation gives CASSGGTGAEAFF.

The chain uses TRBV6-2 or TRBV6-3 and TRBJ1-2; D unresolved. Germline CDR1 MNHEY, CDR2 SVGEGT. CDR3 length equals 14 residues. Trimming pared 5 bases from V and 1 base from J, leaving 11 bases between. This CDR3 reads CASSLLLSNYGYTF. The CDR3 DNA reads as TGTGCCAGCAGTCTGTTATTGAGTAACTATGGCTACACCTTC.

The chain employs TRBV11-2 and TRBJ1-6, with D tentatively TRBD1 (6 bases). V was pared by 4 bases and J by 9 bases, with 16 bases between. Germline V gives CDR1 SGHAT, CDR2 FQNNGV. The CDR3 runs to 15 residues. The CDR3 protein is CASSSDRTTGSPLHF. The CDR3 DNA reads TGTGCCAGCAGCTCAGACAGGACTACGGGTTCACCCCTCCACTTT.

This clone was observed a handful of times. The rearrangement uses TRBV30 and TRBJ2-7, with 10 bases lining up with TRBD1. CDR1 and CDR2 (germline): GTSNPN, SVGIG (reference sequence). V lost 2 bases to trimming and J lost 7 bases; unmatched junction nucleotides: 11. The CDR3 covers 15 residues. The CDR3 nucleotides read TGTGCCTGGAGTAAGGTGACAGGGGGCCGTCGGGAGCAGTACTTC. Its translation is CAWSKVTGGRREQYF.

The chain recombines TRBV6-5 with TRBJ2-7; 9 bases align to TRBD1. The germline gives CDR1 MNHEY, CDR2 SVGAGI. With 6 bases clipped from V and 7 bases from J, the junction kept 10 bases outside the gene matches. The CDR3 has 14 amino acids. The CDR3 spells CASRQTGGRREQYF. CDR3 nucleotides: TGTGCCAGCAGACAGACAGGGGGACGTAGAGAGCAGTACTTC.

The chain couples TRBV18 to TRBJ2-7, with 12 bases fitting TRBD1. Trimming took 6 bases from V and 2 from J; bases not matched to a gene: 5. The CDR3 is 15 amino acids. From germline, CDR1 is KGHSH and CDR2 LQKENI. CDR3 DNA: TGTGCCAGCTCTCCCGGGACAGGGGGCCCCTACGAGCAGTACTTC. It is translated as CASSPGTGGPYEQYF. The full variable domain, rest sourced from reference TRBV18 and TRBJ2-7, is NAGVMQNPRHLVRRRGQEARLRCSPMKGHSHVYWYRQLPEEGLKFMVYLQKENIIDESGMPKERFSAEFPKEGPSILRIQQVVRGDSAAYFCASSPGTGGPYEQYFGPGTRLTVT.